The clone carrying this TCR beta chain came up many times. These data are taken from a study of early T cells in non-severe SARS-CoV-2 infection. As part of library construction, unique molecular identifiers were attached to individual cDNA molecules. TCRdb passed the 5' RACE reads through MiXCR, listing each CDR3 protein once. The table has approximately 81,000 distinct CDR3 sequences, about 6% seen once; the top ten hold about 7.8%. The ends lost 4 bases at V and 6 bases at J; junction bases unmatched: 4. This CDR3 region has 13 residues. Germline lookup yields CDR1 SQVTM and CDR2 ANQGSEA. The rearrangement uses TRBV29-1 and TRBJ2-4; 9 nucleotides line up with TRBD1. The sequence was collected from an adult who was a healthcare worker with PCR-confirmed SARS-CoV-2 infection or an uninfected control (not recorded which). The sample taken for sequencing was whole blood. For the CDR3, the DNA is TGCAGCGTTGGAGGGACAGGGACAAACATTCAGTACTTC. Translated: CSVGGTGTNIQYF. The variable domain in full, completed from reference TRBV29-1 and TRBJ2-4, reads SAVISQKPSRDICQRGTSLTIQCQVDSQVTMMFWYRQQPGQSLTLIATANQGSEATYESGFVIDKFPISRPNLTFSTLTVSNMSPEDSSIYLCSVGGTGTNIQYFGAGTRLSVL.